Reported below is one T cell receptor beta chain. This sample is part of a study of control samples from healthy donors and cancer patients. Assay used: immunoSEQ multiplex PCR; TCRdb lists only in-frame clones, some missing. The repertoire holds about 250,000 clones, with almost 85% as singletons. Material: PBMCs. This clonotype originated in a woman in her sixties or seventies with lung cancer.

The DNA of the CDR3 is TGTGCCAGCAATTTCGGGGTCCAAGAGACCCAGTACTTC. It encodes CASNFGVQETQYF. V and J are TRBV2 and TRBJ2-5; D may be TRBD2 (5 bases). Trimming left V 7 bases short and J 1 base short, with 10 bases between. The CDR3 has 13 residues. Germline-derived CDR1 and CDR2 are SNHLY and FYNNEI. The whole variable domain, filled in from reference TRBV2 and TRBJ2-5, reads EPEVTQTPSHQVTQMGQEVILRCVPISNHLYFYWYRQILGQKVEFLVSFYNNEISEKSEIFDDQFSVERPDGSNFTLKIRSTKLEDSAMYFCASNFGVQETQYFGPGTRLLVL.